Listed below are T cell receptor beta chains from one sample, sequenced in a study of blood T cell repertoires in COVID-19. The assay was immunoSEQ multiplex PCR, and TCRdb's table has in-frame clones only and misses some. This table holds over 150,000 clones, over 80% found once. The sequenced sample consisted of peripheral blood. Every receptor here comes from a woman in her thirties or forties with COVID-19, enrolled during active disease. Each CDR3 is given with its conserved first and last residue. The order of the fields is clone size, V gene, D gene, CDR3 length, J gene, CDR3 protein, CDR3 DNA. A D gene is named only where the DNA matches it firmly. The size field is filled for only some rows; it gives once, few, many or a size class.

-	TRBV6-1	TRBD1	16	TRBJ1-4	CASSEYRTGFGEKLFF	TGTGCCAGCAGTGAATACAGGACAGGCTTCGGGGAAAAACTGTTTTTT
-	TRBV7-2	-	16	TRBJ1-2	CASSLDHGASNYGYTF	TGTGCCAGCAGCTTAGATCATGGGGCATCTAACTATGGCTACACCTTC
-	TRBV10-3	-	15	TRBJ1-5	CAISGQGGSNQPQHF	TGTGCCATCAGTGGTCAGGGTGGTAGCAATCAGCCCCAGCATTTT
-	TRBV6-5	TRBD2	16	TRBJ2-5	CASSWTSGRNQETQYF	TGTGCCAGCAGTTGGACTAGCGGGAGGAACCAAGAGACCCAGTACTTC
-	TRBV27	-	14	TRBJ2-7	CASRSGDTSYEQYF	TGTGCCAGCAGGAGCGGGGACACCTCCTACGAGCAGTACTTC
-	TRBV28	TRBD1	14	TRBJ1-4	CASSPTGVWEKLFF	TGTGCCAGCAGCCCGACAGGGGTTTGGGAAAAACTGTTTTTT
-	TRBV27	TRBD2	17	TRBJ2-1	CASSLSVGLAGINEQFF	TGTGCCAGCAGTTTATCAGTCGGACTAGCGGGGATCAATGAGCAGTTCTTC
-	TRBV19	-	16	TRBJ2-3	CASSISSGWGGSTQYF	TGTGCCAGTAGTATAAGTTCTGGCTGGGGAGGTAGTACGCAGTATTTT
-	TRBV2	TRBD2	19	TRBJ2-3	CASSEALLWREGLTDTQYF	TGTGCCAGCAGTGAAGCGCTTCTTTGGCGGGAGGGCCTTACAGATACGCAGTATTTT
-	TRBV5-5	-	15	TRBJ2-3	CASGMSGVRTDTQYF	TGTGCCAGCGGAATGTCAGGGGTTCGCACAGATACGCAGTATTTT
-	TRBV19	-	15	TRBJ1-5	CASSRSRDSNQPQHF	TGTGCCAGTAGTAGATCTCGAGATAGCAATCAGCCCCAGCATTTT
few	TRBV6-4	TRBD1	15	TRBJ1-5	CASSDSTGGNQPQHF	TGTGCCAGCAGTGACTCGACAGGGGGCAATCAGCCCCAGCATTTT
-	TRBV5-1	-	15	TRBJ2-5	CASSLTGRKKETQYF	TGCGCCAGCAGCTTGACGGGGAGGAAGAAAGAGACCCAGTACTTC
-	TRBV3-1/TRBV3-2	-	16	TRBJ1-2	CASSQDRVRAGDGYTF	TGTGCCAGCAGCCAAGATCGGGTGCGGGCAGGGGATGGCTACACCTTC
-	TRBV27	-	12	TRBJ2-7	CASSGRVDEQYF	TGTGCCAGCAGCGGCAGGGTGGACGAGCAGTACTTC
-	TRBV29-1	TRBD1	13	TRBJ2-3	CSAGGQVVDTQYF	TGCAGCGCCGGGGGACAGGTGGTAGATACGCAGTATTTT
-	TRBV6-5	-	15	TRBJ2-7	CASSYSNQGRREQYF	TGTGCCAGCAGTTACTCGAACCAGGGGAGAAGAGAGCAGTACTTC
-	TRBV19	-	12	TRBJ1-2	CASSMGPDGYTF	TGTGCCAGTAGTATGGGGCCTGATGGCTACACCTTC
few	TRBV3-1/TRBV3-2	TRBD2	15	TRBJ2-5	CASRLASGGRGTQYF	TGTGCCAGCAGATTGGCTAGCGGGGGTAGGGGGACCCAGTACTTC
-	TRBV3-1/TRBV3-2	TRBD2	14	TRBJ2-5	CASSPRHGGETQYF	TGTGCCAGCAGCCCAAGACACGGGGGGGAGACCCAGTACTTC
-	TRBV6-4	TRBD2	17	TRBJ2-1	CASSSTSGSSSYNEQFF	TGTGCCAGCAGTTCTACTAGCGGGTCGAGCTCCTACAATGAGCAGTTCTTC
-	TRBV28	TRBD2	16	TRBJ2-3	CASSLVSGPSTDTQYF	TGTGCCAGCAGTTTAGTTAGCGGGCCTAGCACAGATACGCAGTATTTT
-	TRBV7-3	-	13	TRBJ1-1	CASRFLAGTEAFF	TGTGCCAGCAGATTCCTAGCGGGGACTGAAGCTTTCTTT
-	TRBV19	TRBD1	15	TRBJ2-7	CASSLHGQATYEQYF	TGTGCCAGTTCCTTACACGGACAGGCTACCTACGAGCAGTACTTC
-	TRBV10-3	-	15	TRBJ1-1	CAVQPSGTTNTEAFF	TGTGCCGTACAACCGTCCGGGACAACGAACACTGAAGCTTTCTTT
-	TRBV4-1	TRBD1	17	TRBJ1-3	CASSQPFLGQGGNTIYF	TGCGCCAGCAGCCAACCATTTCTGGGACAGGGCGGAAACACCATATATTTT
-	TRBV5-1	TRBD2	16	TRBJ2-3	CASSLGSGGAQDTQYF	TGCGCCAGCAGCTTGGGTAGCGGGGGGGCCCAAGATACGCAGTATTTT
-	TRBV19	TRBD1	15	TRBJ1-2	CASSMGQGAGSGYTF	TGTGCCAGTAGTATGGGACAGGGGGCCGGGAGTGGCTACACCTTC
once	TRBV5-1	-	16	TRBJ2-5	CASSFLGWGQRETQYF	TGCGCCAGCAGCTTTCTGGGTTGGGGGCAGCGAGAGACCCAGTACTTC
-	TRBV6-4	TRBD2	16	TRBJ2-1	CASSARGTSGYNEQFF	TGTGCCAGCAGTGCCCGAGGGACTAGCGGCTACAATGAGCAGTTCTTC
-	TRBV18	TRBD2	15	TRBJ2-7	CATTNPGLAPYEQYF	TGTGCCACCACGAACCCTGGACTAGCCCCCTACGAGCAGTACTTC
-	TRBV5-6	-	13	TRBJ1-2	CAGRRRGLNGYTF	TGTGCCGGCCGACGGAGGGGCCTAAATGGCTACACCTTC
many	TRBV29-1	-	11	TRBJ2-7	CSTVRGSEQYF	TGCAGCACTGTACGGGGTTCCGAGCAGTACTTC
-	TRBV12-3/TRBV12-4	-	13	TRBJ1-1	CASSLNGHTEAFF	TGTGCCAGCAGCCTTAATGGGCACACTGAAGCTTTCTTT
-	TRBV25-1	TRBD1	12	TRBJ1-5	CASQGAGQPQHF	TGTGCCAGCCAGGGGGCAGGCCAGCCCCAGCATTTT
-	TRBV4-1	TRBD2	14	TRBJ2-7	CASSGTSGSYEQYF	TGCGCCAGCAGCGGGACTAGCGGGAGCTACGAGCAGTACTTC
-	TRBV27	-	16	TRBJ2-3	CASSPTGHRPADTQYF	TGTGCCAGCAGTCCTACGGGACATAGGCCCGCAGATACGCAGTATTTT
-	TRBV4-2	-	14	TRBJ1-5	CASSQVTANQPQHF	TGTGCCAGCAGCCAAGTGACAGCCAATCAGCCCCAGCATTTT
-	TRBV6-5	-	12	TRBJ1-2	CASGVSNYGYTF	TGTGCCAGCGGAGTGTCTAACTATGGCTACACCTTC
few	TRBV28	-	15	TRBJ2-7	CASSVPLGGLYEQYF	TGTGCCAGCAGTGTCCCTTTGGGTGGGCTCTACGAGCAGTACTTC
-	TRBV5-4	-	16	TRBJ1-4	CASSTFPTGSDEKLFF	TGTGCCAGCAGCACTTTTCCAACAGGGTCGGATGAAAAACTGTTTTTT
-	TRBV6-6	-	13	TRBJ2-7	CASSIQGNYEQYF	TGTGCCAGCAGTATCCAGGGGAACTACGAGCAGTACTTC
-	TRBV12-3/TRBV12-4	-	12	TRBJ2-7	CASSLAYYEQYF	TGTGCCAGCAGCCTAGCCTACTACGAGCAGTACTTC
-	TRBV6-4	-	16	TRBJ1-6	CASSALPSSYNSPLHF	TGTGCCAGCAGTGCCCTTCCTAGCTCCTATAATTCACCCCTCCACTTT
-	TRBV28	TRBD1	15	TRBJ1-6	CASGTGSYGNSPLHF	TGTGCCAGCGGGACAGGATCCTATGGTAATTCACCCCTCCACTTT
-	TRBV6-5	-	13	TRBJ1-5	CASAQERGQPQHF	TGTGCCAGCGCACAGGAGCGGGGCCAGCCCCAGCATTTT
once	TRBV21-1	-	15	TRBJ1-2	CASSKEKGGSYGYTF	TGTGCCAGCAGCAAAGAGAAAGGGGGAAGCTATGGCTACACCTTC
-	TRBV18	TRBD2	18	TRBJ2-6	CASSYQPAGGPGANVLTF	TGTGCCAGCTCGTACCAACCGGCGGGAGGGCCGGGGGCCAACGTCCTGACTTTC
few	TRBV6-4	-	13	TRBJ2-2	CASSSSNTGELFF	TGTGCCAGCTCTAGCTCGAACACCGGGGAGCTGTTTTTT
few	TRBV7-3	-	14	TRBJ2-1	CASSPRGLHNEQFF	TGTGCCAGCAGCCCCAGGGGACTACACAATGAGCAGTTCTTC
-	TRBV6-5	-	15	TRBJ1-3	CASSTETASGNTIYF	TGTGCCAGCAGTACAGAGACGGCATCTGGAAACACCATATATTTT
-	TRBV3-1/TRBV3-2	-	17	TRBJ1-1	CASSQGSVGVANTEAFF	TGTGCCAGCAGCCAAGGGAGTGTCGGGGTAGCGAACACTGAAGCTTTCTTT
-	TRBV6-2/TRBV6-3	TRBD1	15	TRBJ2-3	CASSYGQGAEDTQYF	TGTGCCAGCAGTTACGGACAGGGGGCGGAAGATACGCAGTATTTT